This TCR beta chain was found in a study of blood T cells in healthy people across ages. General study results and limits: Aged donors had fewer naive CD4+ cells and lower diversity than long-lived donors.

The CDR3 runs 16 residues. Unmatched junction bases numbered 6, after V lost 4 bases and J lost 0 bases. Germline V gene data show CDR1 as SGHTA and CDR2 as FQGNSA. Next came a second PCR, run for about 7 to 12 cycles, which used a sample-barcoded 5' primer along with a J-beta primer mix. Each cDNA molecule carried a tag from a template-switch adaptor that contained 12 random nucleotides. TCRdb ran MiXCR on the 5' RACE reads and lists one entry per CDR3 protein. The sample lists about 1.8 million distinct CDR3 sequences, about 50% occurring once. A remark on this clonotype: The antigen remains unidentified. This may be a read error: a much more frequent sequence differs by one nucleotide. This CDR3 fails to terminate in the conserved phenylalanine or tryptophan, so it likely reflects a read error.

The chain links TRBV7-2 to TRBJ2-5, with 9 bases that match TRBD2. The sample was blood. The receptor's source is a woman aged 40 to 50 in good health. CDR3 bases: TGTGCCAGCAGCTCCACCAGCGGGGGGTACCAAGAGACCCAGTACTTA. Translated: CASSSTSGGYQETQYL.